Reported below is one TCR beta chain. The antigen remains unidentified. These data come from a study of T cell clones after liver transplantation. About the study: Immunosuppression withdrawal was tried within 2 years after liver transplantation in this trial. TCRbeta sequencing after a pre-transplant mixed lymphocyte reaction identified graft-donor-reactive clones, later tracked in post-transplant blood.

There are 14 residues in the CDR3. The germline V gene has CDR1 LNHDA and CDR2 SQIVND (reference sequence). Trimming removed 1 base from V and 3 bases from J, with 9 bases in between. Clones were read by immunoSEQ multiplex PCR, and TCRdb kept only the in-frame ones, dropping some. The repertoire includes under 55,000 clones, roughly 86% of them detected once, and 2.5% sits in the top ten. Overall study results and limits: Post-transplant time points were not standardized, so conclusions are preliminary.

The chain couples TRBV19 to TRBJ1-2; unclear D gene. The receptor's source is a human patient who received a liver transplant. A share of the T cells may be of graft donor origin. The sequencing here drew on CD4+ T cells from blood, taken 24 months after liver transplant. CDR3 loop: CASSIGLSYYGYTF. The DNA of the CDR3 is TGTGCCAGTAGTATAGGCCTCAGCTACTATGGCTACACCTTC.